These 16 T cell receptor beta chains originate from one sample sequenced in a study of shared clonotypes between healthy human individuals. Sequencing used immunoSEQ multiplex PCR; TCRdb keeps in-frame clones, though not all of them. The table lists roughly 2.6 million clones, more than 90% of them singletons. Sequenced sample: naive CD4+ T cells sorted from blood. Subset noted: CD45RA+ positively selected. These receptors were collected from a man younger than 35 in good health.

This clone appeared a single time. The V gene is TRBV6-6, the J gene TRBJ1-2; TRBD1 is a possible D gene (5 bases). The CDR3 is 14 amino acids. V was pared by 5 bases and J by 7 bases, with 17 bases between. The germline V gene encodes CDR1 MNHNY and CDR2 SVGAGI (reference sequence). The DNA of the CDR3 is TGTGCCAGCAGTCCCGGGGCCAGGGCAAGTGGCTACACCTTC. This translates into CASSPGARASGYTF.

This clone was counted only a few times. The identical CDR3 is also encoded by other nucleotide sequences in the sample. This chain connects TRBV25-1 to TRBJ2-5; D not certain. V shed 4 bases and J shed 2 bases, with 11 bases lying between them. Germline loops: CDR1 MGHDK, CDR2 SYGVNS. The CDR3 extends over 14 amino acids. The CDR3 region is CASSGPGSQETQYF. The CDR3 DNA reads as TGTGCCAGCAGTGGACCTGGCAGTCAAGAGACCCAGTACTTC.

The rearrangement links TRBV13 to TRBJ1-2; no definite D call. Germline V gives CDR1 PRHDT, CDR2 FYEKMQ (reference sequence). CDR3 length equals 15 residues. The ends were cut back, 4 bases at V and 6 bases at J, with 18 bases in the middle. The CDR3: CASSWVGERLNGYTF. CDR3 DNA: TGTGCCAGCAGCTGGGTTGGGGAGCGTCTAAATGGCTACACCTTC.

This clone was detected once. J is TRBJ2-1 and V is TRBV4-3, with 10 nucleotides matching TRBD2. Germline lookup yields CDR1 LGHNA and CDR2 YSLEER. The CDR3 sequence is 19 residues long. V was pared by 3 bases and J by 4 bases, with 15 bases of the junction left unmatched. The CDR3 region is CASSHENGPLAGAYNEQFF. The CDR3 nucleotides are TGCGCCAGCAGCCATGAGAATGGTCCCCTAGCGGGAGCGTACAATGAGCAGTTCTTC.

A remark on this clone: The sample carries other DNA sequences with the same CDR3. This chain joins TRBV10-3 and TRBJ2-2; no clear D gene. This CDR3 is built from 13 residues. V was clipped by 4 bases and J by 5 bases, with 8 bases between them. Germline V lookup: CDR1 ENHRY, CDR2 SYGVKD. CDR3 loop: CAISGRETGELFF. CDR3 DNA: TGTGCCATCAGTGGTCGTGAGACCGGGGAGCTGTTTTTT.

The chain is built from TRBV19 and TRBJ2-7; D is uncertain. This CDR3 is 14 amino acids long. Trimming took off 6 bases at V and 3 bases at J, with 15 bases between the two ends. Germline values: CDR1 LNHDA, CDR2 SQIVND (reference sequence). As DNA, the CDR3 is TGTGCCAGTAGAAAGGACGGGTCAGACTACGAGCAGTACTTC. Its protein product is CASRKDGSDYEQYF.

Concerning this clone itself: One junction end does not reproduce the germline sequence, and a read error may be involved. The rearrangement uses TRBV7-7 and TRBJ2-5; TRBD2 agrees at 7 bases. CDR3 size: 14 residues. The germline CDR1 and CDR2 sequences are SSHAT and FNYEAQ (reference sequence). This chain's CDR3 is CASSLSGVGETQYF. For the CDR3, the DNA is TGTGCTAGCAGCTTAAGCGGGGTCGGGGAGACCCAGTACTTC.

A few counts support this clone. CDR3 amino acids: CAWSNLRGAEAFF. The CDR3 region has the DNA TGTGCCTGGAGTAATCTAAGGGGCGCTGAAGCTTTCTTT. The chain combines TRBV30 with TRBJ1-1; a weak D match, TRBD1 (5 bases). CDR1 is GTSNPN, CDR2 SVGIG, per germline (reference sequence). This CDR3 is 13 amino acids long. V was clipped by 2 bases and J by 6 bases, with 13 bases between them.

V and J are TRBV7-8 and TRBJ2-7, with TRBD2 identical over 10 bases. Germline-derived CDR1 and CDR2 are SGHVS and FQNEAQ. V lost 5 bases and J lost 3; bases outside the gene matches: 7. The CDR3 sequence is 15 residues long. This CDR3 is CASSTRLAGGYEQYF. The DNA for the CDR3 is TGTGCCAGCAGCACCCGCTTAGCGGGAGGCTACGAGCAGTACTTC.

The chain has TRBV2 and TRBJ1-1; D is perhaps TRBD1 (6 bases). Trimming stripped 6 bases from V and 0 bases from J, with 14 bases between. The V gene's germline CDR1 is SNHLY and CDR2 FYNNEI. The CDR3 is made up of 15 amino acids. The CDR3 region is CASRAQGLMNTEAFF. The CDR3 nucleotides are TGTGCCAGCAGGGCACAGGGACTCATGAACACTGAAGCTTTCTTT.

The V gene is TRBV19, the J gene TRBJ1-6; D might be TRBD1 (6 bases). The CDR3 spans 13 residues. V was shortened by 10 bases and J by 1 base, with 8 bases between the two germline ends. CDR1 is LNHDA and CDR2 is SQIVND in the germline V gene (reference sequence). Here the CDR3 reads CATQGSYNSPLHF. CDR3 nucleotides: TGTGCCACCCAGGGGTCCTATAATTCACCCCTCCACTTT.

Here the CDR3 reads CASSPTDVGSPLHF. Written as DNA, the CDR3 is TGTGCCAGCTCACCCACGGATGTCGGTTCACCCCTCCACTTT. The chain is built from TRBV18 and TRBJ1-6, with unresolved D. Germline V gives CDR1 KGHSH, CDR2 LQKENI. The CDR3 sequence is 14 residues long. Deletions cut 3 bases from V and 9 bases from J, with 12 bases between.

V is TRBV4-3 and J is TRBJ2-3; D perhaps matches TRBD2 (5 bases). This CDR3 has 13 amino acids. Trimming left V 6 bases short and J 0 bases short, with 7 bases between. The germline V gene encodes CDR1 LGHNA and CDR2 YSLEER. The CDR3 spells CASRGGSTDTQYF. The CDR3 bases are TGCGCCAGCAGAGGCGGGAGCACAGATACGCAGTATTTT.

V usage is TRBV6-6 and J usage is TRBJ2-3; 10 nucleotides line up with TRBD1. The ends lost 2 bases at V and 4 bases at J; junction bases unmatched: 3. The CDR3 consists of 15 residues. Germline V gene data show CDR1 as MNHNY and CDR2 as SVGAGI (reference sequence). The CDR3 loop is CASSYQTGGPDTQYF. The DNA for the CDR3 is TGTGCCAGCAGTTACCAGACAGGGGGCCCAGATACGCAGTATTTT.

The chain is built from TRBV9 and TRBJ2-2; the D is unclear. The V end was cut by 0 bases, the J end by 7 bases, with 10 bases between. CDR1 is SGDLS and CDR2 is YYNGEE in the germline V gene. This CDR3 has 14 residues. The CDR3 DNA is TGTGCCAGCAGCGTAGTTCACTCCGGCGGGGAGCTGTTTTTT. Translating gives CASSVVHSGGELFF.

As for this clone: Other DNA variants within this sample encode the same CDR3. The gene calls are TRBV11-2 and TRBJ2-7; either TRBD1 or TRBD2 may supply D (5 bases each). Per the germline V gene, CDR1 is SGHAT and CDR2 is FQNNGV. The CDR3 loop spans 12 amino acids. The V and J ends lost 4 bases and 5 bases respectively, with 9 bases between them. The CDR3 loop is CASSSQGDEQYF. CDR3 DNA sequence: TGTGCCAGCAGCTCCCAGGGAGACGAGCAGTACTTC. The full variable domain, rest sourced from reference TRBV11-2 and TRBJ2-7, is EAGVAQSPRYKIIEKRQSVAFWCNPISGHATLYWYQQILGQGPKLLIQFQNNGVVDDSQLPKDRFSAERLKGVDSTLKIQPAKLEDSAVYLCASSSQGDEQYFGPGTRLTVT.